Presented here are 20 T cell receptor beta chains from one specimen sequenced in a study of CD8 T cells in ankylosing spondylitis. Their antigen targets remain unknown. TCRdb analysed the 5' RACE reads with MiXCR anew, one entry per CDR3 protein. This table has more than 650,000 distinct CDR3 sequences, 10% to 15% appearing once. Study results and caveats: A TCR beta motif of roughly 8 highly homologous variants appeared characteristic of ankylosing spondylitis blood.

Material for sequencing was blood, either unsorted or a sorted T cell fraction (not recorded which). The receptors stem from a male donor with ankylosing spondylitis.

There are a few counts of this clonotype. V is TRBV14 and J is TRBJ1-4, with D perhaps TRBD1 (6 bases). V was shortened by 4 bases and J by 8 bases, with 17 bases between the two germline ends. Germline CDR1 and CDR2: SGHDN and FVKESK. This CDR3 region has 15 residues. DNA of the CDR3: TGTGCCAGCAGCCCCGGGACACATCGTGGGGAAAAACTGTTTTTT. It encodes CASSPGTHRGEKLFF. Supplemented by reference TRBV14 and TRBJ1-4, the full variable domain reads EAGVTQFPSHSVIEKGQTVTLRCDPISGHDNLYWYRRVMGKEIKFLLHFVKESKQDESGMPNNRFLAERTGGTYSTLKVQPAELEDSGVYFCASSPGTHRGEKLFFGSGTQLSVL.

This chain joins TRBV19 and TRBJ2-2; 9 bases line up with TRBD2. The CDR3 has 16 amino acids. The germline gives CDR1 LNHDA, CDR2 SQIVND (reference sequence). V lost 6 bases and J lost 3; bases outside the gene matches: 8. CDR3 amino acids: CASRTTGLAHTGELFF. The CDR3 DNA is TGTGCCAGTAGGACCACGGGACTAGCTCACACCGGGGAGCTGTTTTTT.

This clonotype was detected ten times or more. The genes are TRBV29-1 and TRBJ2-7; 7 bases line up with TRBD1. Germline V gives CDR1 SQVTM, CDR2 ANQGSEA. V shed 5 bases and J 0 bases; nucleotides not matched to a gene: 7. The length of the CDR3 is 14 residues. The DNA of the CDR3 is TGCAGCGTTCAGACAGGGTTAGGCTCCTACGAGCAGTACTTC. Encoded protein: CSVQTGLGSYEQYF.

This clonotype showed up many times. V usage is TRBV7-9 and J usage is TRBJ1-1; D uncertain. This CDR3 spans 13 amino acids. V shed 5 bases and J shed 1 base, with 8 bases lying between them. Germline loops: CDR1 SEHNR, CDR2 FQNEAQ (reference sequence). This CDR3 reads CASSLHGNTEAFF. The CDR3 bases are TGTGCCAGCAGCCTACACGGGAACACTGAAGCTTTCTTT.

This clonotype came up many times. CDR3 loop: CAISGDIRGTEAFF. CDR3 bases: TGTGCCATCAGTGGGGACATCAGGGGCACTGAAGCTTTCTTT. This chain uses TRBV10-3 with TRBJ1-1; D may be TRBD1 (6 bases). The germline V gene encodes CDR1 ENHRY and CDR2 SYGVKD. V gave up 4 bases and J gave up 4 bases, with 13 bases separating them. This CDR3 has 14 amino acids.

This clonotype was seen more than once but under ten times. This sequence joins TRBV20-1 and TRBJ1-3; 7 bases match TRBD1. This CDR3 is 15 amino acids long. After removal of 1 base from V and 2 bases from J, the junction contained 5 bases not matched to a gene. Germline CDR1 DFQATT, CDR2 SNEGSKA (reference sequence). The CDR3 region is CSARGQGSAGNTIYF. DNA of the CDR3: TGCAGTGCTAGAGGACAGGGATCTGCTGGAAACACCATATATTTT.

This clonotype has just a few counts. V gene TRBV29-1 combines with J gene TRBJ1-1; no clear D. CDR3 length: 13 amino acids. Germline V gene lookup returns CDR1 SQVTM and CDR2 ANQGSEA. V lost 4 bases and J lost 0, with 9 bases in between. The CDR3 protein is CSVASLMNTEAFF. CDR3 sequence (DNA): TGCAGCGTTGCCAGTTTAATGAACACTGAAGCTTTCTTT.

This clonotype was found a few times. V gene TRBV7-9 combines with J gene TRBJ2-7; tentatively, D is TRBD2 (6 bases). V was shortened by 5 bases and J by 9 bases, with 20 bases between the two germline ends. Germline values: CDR1 SEHNR, CDR2 FQNEAQ (reference sequence). The CDR3 consists of 14 residues. CDR3 sequence (DNA): TGTGCCAGCAGCCCGACTAGTCATTCCGCCGGGCAGTACTTC. Protein: CASSPTSHSAGQYF.

This rearrangement joins TRBV20-1 to TRBJ2-3; 7 bases line up with TRBD1. J was trimmed by 2 bases and V by 4 bases; bases with no gene match: 9. The germline V gene has CDR1 DFQATT and CDR2 SNEGSKA (reference sequence). This CDR3 contains 15 residues. The CDR3 nucleotides are TGCAGTGCTACAGATTGGGGACAGAACACAGATACGCAGTATTTT. Amino acids: CSATDWGQNTDTQYF.

This clonotype came up many times. The germline gene is not matched at one end of the junction; a read error may be the cause. This rearrangement joins TRBV5-1 to TRBJ1-5; D unresolved. The CDR3 has 14 amino acids. Germline V gives CDR1 SGHRS, CDR2 YFSETQ. Here the CDR3 DNA reads TGTGCCAGCAGCTTGGGAGCGGGCAATCAGCCCCAGCATTTT. This encodes CASSLGAGNQPQHF.

In this sample, this clonotype turned up many times. This chain uses TRBV20-1 with TRBJ2-2; unclear D gene. CDR3 length: 14 residues. V lost 3 bases to trimming and J lost 2 bases, with 10 bases between them. CDR1 and CDR2 from the germline V gene are DFQATT and SNEGSKA (reference sequence). DNA for the CDR3: TGCAGTGCTAGCGTTAACAGTAACACCGGGGAGCTGTTTTTT. This encodes CSASVNSNTGELFF.

This chain links TRBV11-2 with TRBJ2-1; TRBD2 is a possible D gene (6 bases). The CDR3 contains 14 residues. Trimming shortened V by 5 bases and J by 11 bases, and 19 bases separated the two germline ends. CDR1 is SGHAT and CDR2 is FQNNGV in the germline V gene. In DNA form, the CDR3 reads TGTGCCAGCAGCCCACTGTGGGGGAGGTGGAAGCAGTTCTTC. Protein sequence: CASSPLWGRWKQFF.

This clonotype appeared a few times. This chain links TRBV18 with TRBJ2-3, with TRBD2 matching over 9 bases. CDR3 length equals 15 residues. The germline V gene encodes CDR1 KGHSH and CDR2 LQKENI. The V segment lost 1 base and the J segment 6 bases; nucleotides outside the gene matches: 5. For the CDR3, the DNA is TGTGCCAGCTCACCACAGCGGGGGGCCAGGGATACGCAGTATTTT. As protein: CASSPQRGARDTQYF.

The chain couples TRBV29-1 to TRBJ2-7, with 8 positions matching TRBD1. CDR1 and CDR2 from the germline V gene are SQVTM and ANQGSEA. The trim removed 7 bases at V and 6 bases at J, leaving 5 bases unmatched. This CDR3 has 11 residues. For the CDR3, the DNA is TGCAGCGCAGGACAGGGCGTCGAGCAGTACTTC. Protein: CSAGQGVEQYF.

This clonotype was counted ten times or more. This sequence joins TRBV20-1 and TRBJ1-5; 7 bases fit TRBD1. The J segment lost 10 bases and the V segment lost 4 bases, leaving 13 bases of the junction unmatched. The CDR3 spans 14 residues. CDR1 is DFQATT, CDR2 SNEGSKA, per germline (reference sequence). The DNA for the CDR3 is TGCAGTGCTAAACCGACAGGGAATGCTGGACCCCAGCATTTT. This codes for CSAKPTGNAGPQHF.

This clonotype has only a few counts. The chain carries TRBV15 and TRBJ2-7; 9 bases line up with TRBD1. V lost 1 base and J lost 6; bases outside the gene matches: 4. CDR1 and CDR2 (germline): LNHNV, YYDKDF (reference sequence). There are 14 residues in the CDR3. This CDR3 is CATSRGDRAGEQYF. For the CDR3, the DNA is TGTGCCACCAGCAGAGGGGACAGGGCTGGCGAGCAGTACTTC.

The genes are TRBV10-2 and TRBJ2-1; 12 nucleotides agree with TRBD2. This CDR3 has 15 amino acids. With 7 bases clipped from V and 7 bases from J, the junction kept 8 bases outside the gene matches. The germline CDR1 and CDR2 sequences are WSHSY and SAAADI. DNA of the CDR3: TGCGCCAGCAAGGCCCGACTAGCGGGAGTGAATGAGCAGTTCTTC. Translated: CASKARLAGVNEQFF.

The rearrangement uses TRBV5-1 and TRBJ2-7, with D perhaps matching TRBD1 or TRBD2 (5 bases each). This CDR3 region has 15 residues. V gave up 4 bases and J gave up 5 bases, with 19 bases separating them. Germline assignment: CDR1 SGHRS and CDR2 YFSETQ. The CDR3 coding sequence is TGCGCCAGCAGCGCCGGGACCCCCAGTATCCACGAGCAGTACTTC. Its protein product is CASSAGTPSIHEQYF.

This chain connects TRBV28 to TRBJ2-2; D gene unclear. Germline CDR1 MDHEN, CDR2 SYDVKM. The CDR3 runs to 15 residues. Trimming took 5 bases from V and 6 from J, leaving 16 bases between them. The CDR3 region has the DNA TGTGCCAGCAGTACCGGACCCGGGCGAGCCGGGGAGCTGTTTTTT. It codes for CASSTGPGRAGELFF.

The V gene is TRBV30, the J gene TRBJ2-3; no definite D call. Germline V CDR1 and CDR2: GTSNPN, SVGIG (reference sequence). Trimming took off 2 bases at V and 2 bases at J, with 8 bases between the two ends. This CDR3 has 13 amino acids. CDR3 DNA: TGTGCCTGGAGTCGAATCGTCACAGATACGCAGTATTTT. It specifies CAWSRIVTDTQYF. Drawing the rest from reference TRBV30 and TRBJ2-3, the complete variable domain is SQTIHQWPATLVQPVGSPLSLECTVEGTSNPNLYWYRQAAGRGLQLLFYSVGIGQISSEVPQNLSASRPQDRQFILSSKKLLLSDSGFYLCAWSRIVTDTQYFGPGTRLTVL.